What follows are 21 T cell receptor beta chains derived from one specimen sequenced in a study of shared clonotypes between healthy human individuals. Repertoires were generated with immunoSEQ multiplex PCR, while TCRdb's copy carries only in-frame clones and drops some. The table records some 650,000 clones, around 97% of them present only once. Sequenced input: naive CD4+ T cells sorted from blood. Subset defined: CD45RA+ positively selected. These TCRs come from a young woman in good health.

The chain uses TRBV30 and TRBJ2-1; no definite D call. The germline V gene encodes CDR1 GTSNPN and CDR2 SVGIG (reference sequence). The CDR3 totals 13 residues. The V end was cut by 0 bases, the J end by 4 bases, with 7 bases between. The CDR3 is CAWSVYEYNEQFF. In DNA, the CDR3 is TGTGCCTGGAGTGTATACGAATACAATGAGCAGTTCTTC. The whole variable domain, filled in from reference TRBV30 and TRBJ2-1, reads SQTIHQWPATLVQPVGSPLSLECTVEGTSNPNLYWYRQAAGRGLQLLFYSVGIGQISSEVPQNLSASRPQDRQFILSSKKLLLSDSGFYLCAWSVYEYNEQFFGPGTRLTVL.

V gene TRBV28 combines with J gene TRBJ1-3, with 11 bases that match TRBD1. V gave up 4 bases and J gave up 0 bases; unmatched junction bases: 8. Germline V gene data show CDR1 as MDHEN and CDR2 as SYDVKM. This CDR3 has 18 amino acids. CDR3 nucleotide sequence: TGTGCCAGCAGTTCTCCCGGGACAGGGGGAGACTCTGGAAACACCATATATTTT. Protein sequence: CASSSPGTGGDSGNTIYF.

This clone was seen just once. The rearrangement uses TRBV19 and TRBJ2-5; TRBD1 matches at 9 bases. The J segment lost 2 bases and the V segment lost 5 bases, leaving 12 bases of the junction unmatched. CDR3 length: 17 residues. Germline values: CDR1 LNHDA, CDR2 SQIVND (reference sequence). The CDR3 sequence: CASSEGYRGQIQETQYF. The CDR3 DNA sequence: TGTGCCAGTAGTGAGGGTTACAGGGGGCAGATTCAAGAGACCCAGTACTTC.

The V call is TRBV6-1, the J call TRBJ2-7, with D unresolved. CDR3 length equals 12 residues. The V gene lost 3 bases and the J gene lost 2 bases, with 5 bases spanning the gap. Germline V CDR1 and CDR2: MNHNS, SASEGT. CDR3 sequence (DNA): TGTGCCAGCAGTGATAGTCCCTACGAGCAGTACTTC. Translating it yields CASSDSPYEQYF.

The genes are TRBV25-1 and TRBJ2-1; D gene unclear. The CDR3 contains 15 residues. Trimming removed 3 bases at V and 4 bases at J, with 13 bases between. Germline V gives CDR1 MGHDK, CDR2 SYGVNS. The DNA for the CDR3 is TGTGCCAGCAGTGATCCCAGGAGCGTTTACAATGAGCAGTTCTTC. It codes for CASSDPRSVYNEQFF.

The V gene is TRBV19, the J gene TRBJ2-7; TRBD1 matches 9 bases. The germline gives CDR1 LNHDA, CDR2 SQIVND (reference sequence). V was pared by 3 bases and J by 1 base, with 4 bases of the junction left unmatched. The CDR3 consists of 15 residues. The CDR3 protein is CASSMAGTGSYEQYF. The DNA of the CDR3 is TGTGCCAGTAGTATGGCCGGGACAGGGTCCTACGAGCAGTACTTC.

The V and J genes are TRBV6-1 and TRBJ2-4, with TRBD1 matching 7 bases. This CDR3 contains 15 residues. The V segment lost 4 bases and the J segment 8 bases; nucleotides outside the gene matches: 11. Germline lookup yields CDR1 MNHNS and CDR2 SASEGT. CDR3 sequence (DNA): TGTGCCAGCAGTGGGGGACAGACAGTTCAAGACATTCAGTACTTC. Translation gives CASSGGQTVQDIQYF.

Worth noting for this clone: Other DNA sequences within the sample encode an identical CDR3. V and J are TRBV5-1 and TRBJ2-7; D ambiguous. The germline V gene encodes CDR1 SGHRS and CDR2 YFSETQ. The CDR3 is 12 residues long. V shed 0 bases and J shed 5 bases, with 6 bases lying between them. The CDR3 loop is CASSLAFDEQYF. CDR3 nucleotides: TGCGCCAGCAGCTTGGCCTTTGACGAGCAGTACTTC.

The chain joins TRBV9 to TRBJ1-2; tentative D call: TRBD1 (6 bases). In germline, CDR1 is SGDLS, CDR2 YYNGEE. Trimming cost V 3 bases and J 4 bases, with 13 bases left between them. CDR3 length equals 14 residues. As DNA, the CDR3 is TGTGCCAGCAGCGCCCTGACAGGATTCTATGGCTACACCTTC. Its protein product is CASSALTGFYGYTF.

V and J are TRBV6-6 and TRBJ2-7; TRBD2 might be the D (5 bases). Germline CDR1 reads MNHNY; CDR2 reads SVGAGI (reference sequence). V was shortened by 7 bases and J by 3 bases, with 22 bases between the two germline ends. There are 16 residues in the CDR3. CDR3 coding DNA: TGTGCCAGCACGCGCGGAATCCTTCCTCGGGGCTACGAGCAGTACTTC. It yields the protein CASTRGILPRGYEQYF.

On this clone: The germline gene is not matched at one end of the junction; a read error may be the cause. This chain uses TRBV6-6 with TRBJ1-3; D unclear. In germline, CDR1 is MNHNY, CDR2 SVGAGI (reference sequence). The CDR3 loop spans 11 amino acids. In DNA, the CDR3 is TGTGCCAGCACAGCTGGTAACACCATATATTTT. Translation gives CASTAGNTIYF.

The chain is built from TRBV27 and TRBJ2-7; D is undetermined. The CDR3 covers 12 residues. Germline V gene sequence: CDR1 MNHEY, CDR2 SMNVEV (reference sequence). With 7 bases removed from V and 2 bases from J, the gap between germline ends came to 9 bases. CDR3 in DNA: TGTGCCAGCATGGTACCCCCCTACGAGCAGTACTTC. This codes for CASMVPPYEQYF.

The chain couples TRBV7-9 to TRBJ2-5; TRBD2 agrees at 16 bases. V dropped 5 bases and J dropped 5; count of bases not matched to a gene: 5. The CDR3 extends over 16 amino acids. Germline V gene sequence: CDR1 SEHNR, CDR2 FQNEAQ (reference sequence). The CDR3 DNA follows: TGTGCCAGCAGCCCGGGACTAGCGGGAGGGCTGGAGACCCAGTACTTC. Protein product: CASSPGLAGGLETQYF. Supplemented by reference TRBV7-9 and TRBJ2-5, the full variable domain reads DTGVSQNPRHKITKRGQNVTFRCDPISEHNRLYWYRQTLGQGPEFLTYFQNEAQLEKSRLLSDRFSAERPKGSFSTLEIQRTEQGDSAMYLCASSPGLAGGLETQYFGPGTRLLVL.

The genes are TRBV11-2 and TRBJ2-1; 10 bases are a match to TRBD2. This CDR3 comprises 17 residues. The V gene's germline CDR1 is SGHAT and CDR2 FQNNGV. Trimming removed 1 base from V and 6 bases from J; junction bases left unmatched: 9. The CDR3 here is CASSLGASGSQGNEQFF. The CDR3 DNA sequence: TGTGCCAGCAGCTTAGGAGCTAGCGGGAGTCAAGGCAATGAGCAGTTCTTC.

V is TRBV11-2 and J is TRBJ2-7; TRBD2 agrees at 8 bases. V lost 0 bases to trimming and J lost 5 bases; unmatched junction nucleotides: 6. The CDR3 is made up of 15 amino acids. CDR1 and CDR2 from the germline V gene are SGHAT and FQNNGV. The CDR3 nucleotides are TGTGCCAGCAGCTTAGATGGCGGGAGGTTTGACGAGCAGTACTTC. This sequence encodes CASSLDGGRFDEQYF.

The chain links TRBV20-1 to TRBJ2-7, with D uncertain. CDR3 length equals 11 residues. V lost 4 bases, J lost 7 bases, and 11 bases lay in between. Germline-derived CDR1 and CDR2 are DFQATT and SNEGSKA (reference sequence). DNA of the CDR3: TGCAGTGCTACCCGCGACCCAGAGCAGTACTTC. Encoded protein: CSATRDPEQYF.

J is TRBJ2-5 and V is TRBV7-9, with TRBD1 identical over 9 bases. The germline gives CDR1 SEHNR, CDR2 FQNEAQ (reference sequence). The CDR3 sequence is 15 residues long. Trimming cost V 5 bases and J 4 bases; bases outside gene matches: 8. The CDR3, as DNA: TGTGCCAGCAGCCCCGGGACAGGGCGAGGAGAGACCCAGTACTTC. It is translated as CASSPGTGRGETQYF.

The chain uses TRBV7-9 and TRBJ2-7, with D uncertain. Germline V CDR1 and CDR2: SEHNR, FQNEAQ (reference sequence). This CDR3 is 13 amino acids long. V was shortened by 1 base and J by 3 bases, with 7 bases between the two germline ends. The CDR3 spells CASSLVGDYEQYF. The CDR3 DNA is TGTGCCAGCAGCTTAGTCGGCGACTACGAGCAGTACTTC.

This sequence joins TRBV10-2 and TRBJ2-7; 10 bases map to TRBD1. This CDR3 is 13 amino acids long. CDR1 and CDR2 from the germline V gene are WSHSY and SAAADI. Unmatched junction bases numbered 5, after V lost 6 bases and J lost 6 bases. CDR3 amino acids: CASRPGQGTEQYF. DNA of the CDR3: TGCGCCAGCAGACCGGGACAGGGGACCGAGCAGTACTTC.

CDR3: CSVEGLGATDTQYF. Here the CDR3 DNA reads TGCAGCGTTGAGGGTCTAGGGGCCACAGATACGCAGTATTTT. The chain is built from TRBV29-1 and TRBJ2-3, with a weak D call TRBD1 (5 bases). Deletions cut 3 bases from V and 2 bases from J, with 12 bases between. The CDR3 totals 14 residues. The germline V gene has CDR1 SQVTM and CDR2 ANQGSEA.

This clone has a count of ten or more. The sample has other DNA sequences that encode this CDR3 too. The V and J genes are TRBV5-1 and TRBJ2-5; D gene unclear. Per germline, CDR1 SGHRS and CDR2 YFSETQ. Trimming left V 2 bases short and J 2 bases short, with 1 base between. The CDR3 covers 11 residues. This CDR3 is CASSLQETQYF. The CDR3 DNA reads as TGCGCCAGCAGCTTACAAGAGACCCAGTACTTC. Filled out from reference TRBV5-1 and TRBJ2-5, the complete variable domain reads KAGVTQTPRYLIKTRGQQVTLSCSPISGHRSVSWYQQTPGQGLQFLFEYFSETQRNKGNFPGRFSGRQFSNSRSEMNVSTLELGDSALYLCASSLQETQYFGPGTRLLVL.